This T cell receptor beta chain was sequenced for a study of blood T cell repertoires in COVID-19. Assay: immunoSEQ multiplex PCR; the TCRdb copy retains only in-frame clones and omits some. The sample consists of approximately 200,000 clones, roughly 94% of them appearing once. The CDR3 spans 18 residues. Germline loops: CDR1 SGHRS, CDR2 YFSETQ. V dropped 4 bases and J dropped 2; count of bases not matched to a gene: 7. The V call is TRBV5-1, the J call TRBJ2-2, with TRBD2 matching 14 bases. The receptor was isolated from a man aged 25-40 years with COVID-19, enrolled during active disease. Material for sequencing was peripheral blood. The CDR3 spells CASSLGTSGGKNTGELFF. As DNA, the CDR3 is TGCGCCAGCAGCCTGGGGACTAGCGGGGGCAAAAACACCGGGGAGCTGTTTTTT. The full variable domain, completed using reference TRBV5-1 and TRBJ2-2, is KAGVTQTPRYLIKTRGQQVTLSCSPISGHRSVSWYQQTPGQGLQFLFEYFSETQRNKGNFPGRFSGRQFSNSRSEMNVSTLELGDSALYLCASSLGTSGGKNTGELFFGEGSRLTVL.